These 5 T cell receptor beta chains originate from one sample sequenced in a study of blood T cell repertoires in COVID-19. Profiling relied on immunoSEQ multiplex PCR, and the TCRdb table lists in-frame clones only, not all of them. The repertoire includes roughly 30,000 clones, around 85% of them detected once, and about 14% sits in the top ten. The sequenced sample was peripheral blood. Source of these receptors: a human donor with acute or convalescent COVID-19. The donor label of this sample is uncertain.

The J gene is TRBJ2-1, the V gene TRBV7-8, with 7 nucleotides matching TRBD1. With 4 bases clipped from V and 4 bases from J, the junction kept 7 bases outside the gene matches. The germline V gene has CDR1 SGHVS and CDR2 FQNEAQ. The CDR3 runs 15 residues. The CDR3 sequence is CASSSRDRLYNEQFF. CDR3 coding DNA: TGTGCCAGCAGCTCCCGGGACAGACTATACAATGAGCAGTTCTTC.

The gene calls are TRBV5-8 and TRBJ2-3, with D possibly matching TRBD2 (5 bases). V was trimmed by 0 bases and J by 11 bases, leaving 10 bases between them. Germline V CDR1 and CDR2: SGHTS, YDEGEE. The CDR3 runs 12 residues. The DNA of the CDR3 is TGTGCCAGCAGCTTGGCTAGGGAGAGGCAGTATTTT. Protein: CASSLARERQYF.

This clone has just a few counts. The rearrangement joins TRBV18 to TRBJ1-1; tentative D call: TRBD1 (6 bases). The CDR3 has 12 residues. The V end was cut by 4 bases, the J end by 4 bases, with 7 bases between. The germline CDR1 and CDR2 sequences are KGHSH and LQKENI. The CDR3 nucleotides read TGTGCCAGCTCACAGGGGGTCACTGAAGCTTTCTTT. Translated: CASSQGVTEAFF.

The chain recombines TRBV27 with TRBJ1-2; 8 positions match TRBD1. With 0 bases clipped from V and 4 bases from J, the junction kept 13 bases outside the gene matches. There are 18 residues in the CDR3. Germline V CDR1 and CDR2: MNHEY, SMNVEV (reference sequence). The CDR3 DNA reads TGTGCCAGCAGTTTATCGGGGACAGGACTTACCTCACTCTATGGCTACACCTTC. Its protein is CASSLSGTGLTSLYGYTF.

The chain has TRBV10-3 and TRBJ1-5; tentatively, D is TRBD1 (5 bases). Trimming left V 3 bases short and J 1 base short, with 10 bases between. Germline CDR1 ENHRY, CDR2 SYGVKD. The CDR3 loop spans 15 amino acids. The CDR3 reads CAISEQEGSNQPQHF. DNA of the CDR3: TGTGCCATCAGTGAACAGGAGGGCAGCAATCAGCCCCAGCATTTT.